Included here is one T cell receptor beta chain sequence, with context. No antigen is known for it. Base qualities were left out, and no much larger clone turns up one base away. This sample's time point label indicates: baseline before first vaccination. Vaccinee samples came from UK trials COV001 and COV002, including a single-blind randomized controlled phase 2/3 trial of AZD1222 (ChAdOx1 nCoV-19) in healthy adults. Trial participant PBMC samples were collected at day 0 and day 28 after the second dose for TCRbeta chain sequencing. These data originate in a study of T cell responses to AZD1222 COVID-19 vaccine (dated by TCRdb to 2020 to 2023). General notes on the study: AZD1222 recipients with second doses at about 4 weeks or about 12 weeks were pooled, because spike-specific TCR depth and breadth did not differ between schedules. A total of just over 230 trial participants underwent TCR sequencing, of whom 200 to 220 had received two doses of AZD1222 and 26 had received two doses of the MenACWY control vaccine. Trial participants were enrolled by age into subgroups of 18-55, 56-69 and 70-plus years, and roughly 150, 30 and 60 TCR-sequenced participants, respectively, were included in these subgroups.

V is pared back by 6 bases and J by 8 bases, with 16 bases lying between the germline termini. Looking up the germline V gene yields CDR1 MDHEN and CDR2 SYDVKM. Its CDR3 holds 13 amino acids, cysteine through phenylalanine. The retained sequence is limited to the CDR3, 39 bases, with the frame set at the first base. Overall study results and their limits: Epitopes outside the regions mutated in the B.1.351 and B.1.1.7 variants were reportedly recognized by nearly half of the unique spike-specific TCRs. The 56-69-year group was small, and its depth increase did not reach significance, likely because of low power. The whole spike protein was spanned by vaccine-associated CD4 TCRs, and dominant responses were seen in regions 160-218 and 743-854. Participants were mostly white British, with more females than males. The authors suggested clonal diversity may have been underestimated. Conclusions about previously exposed vaccinees were limited because only a handful of AZD1222 recipients were SARS-CoV-2 seropositive at baseline. Because no day 14 peak-response samples were available, the repertoires could be characterized only after the peak T cell response. After two AZD1222 doses, spike-specific TCR breadth and depth were significantly higher than at day 0 and than in MenACWY recipients.

The CDR3 regions of human TCRbeta chains were subjected to immunosequencing. The authors processed their data as follows. TCRs in the repertoires were compared against a reference library of SARS-CoV-2-specific TCRs that had been generated with the MIRA antigen-specificity platform. Breadth was defined as the fraction of unique TCRs that were SARS-CoV-2-associated. Depth was defined as the fraction of total T cells that were SARS-CoV-2-associated. Each spike-specific TCR was assigned to its reactive spike region and to a CD4 or CD8 class using the MIRA data. Log10-transformed breadth and depth values were compared by one-way ANOVA with Sidak's multiple comparisons tests. The clones in this table, taken by TCRdb from immuneACCESS, are in-frame only. Not every clone is retained; where verified, under half of the shortfall comes from an unresolved V gene, and the cause of the rest is unknown. That table is the source of V, J and clone size, and D and trimming were worked out from the DNA. In this sample the table shows 35,000 to 45,000 clones, 80% of which occur a single time. The top ten hold around 3.6% of the sample.

The source was peripheral blood, collected on day 0 of AZD1222 vaccination. This sequence was found in an adult in good health. The chain employs TRBV28 and TRBJ1-2; a confident D gene designation cannot be given. The nucleotides are TGTGCCAGCAGCTTACCTCAGGTGAGCGGCTACACCTTC. It translates to CASSLPQVSGYTF.